This T cell receptor beta chain appears in the sequencing data of a study of CD8 T cells in ankylosing spondylitis. The study, taken as a whole, reports: Prior literature has documented some motif variants in synovial fluid and blood from reactive arthritis. What appeared characteristic of ankylosing spondylitis blood was a TCR beta motif of several highly homologous variants. In ankylosing spondylitis patients, matched synovial fluid reportedly showed significant enrichment of disease-linked clones.

Many counts were recorded for this clonotype. The antigen remains unidentified. This CDR3 comprises 15 residues. V dropped 6 bases and J dropped 1 base, with 14 bases sitting between them. Germline CDR1 reads KGHDR; CDR2 reads SFDVKD. As the method for making TCR beta libraries, quantitative 5'-RACE with molecular barcodes was used. TCRdb passed the 5' RACE reads through MiXCR, listing each CDR3 protein once. The data hold approximately 190,000 distinct CDR3 sequences, with approximately 12% observed a single time. This clonotype was obtained from a female donor with ankylosing spondylitis or in good health (not recorded which). Sample: blood, either unsorted or a sorted T cell fraction (not recorded which). The V call is TRBV24-1, the J call TRBJ1-1; possible D gene TRBD1, 6 bases. The CDR3 is CATSPGHGSNTEAFF. CDR3 sequence (DNA): TGTGCCACCAGTCCGGGACACGGTTCGAACACTGAAGCTTTCTTT.